This TCR beta chain originates from a study of beta chain features in type 1 diabetes. This clone was seen only a few times. Its target is unknown. The germline V and J ends were trimmed by 0 bases and 14 bases, with 11 bases remaining between them. CDR1 is LNHNV and CDR2 is YYDKDF in the germline V gene (reference sequence). The CDR3 covers 13 residues. What was sequenced were expressed TCRB transcripts, since all of the isolated RNA had been reverse transcribed. Profiling relied on immunoSEQ multiplex PCR, and the TCRdb table lists in-frame clones only, not all of them. The data show fewer than 350,000 clones, about 8% seen once. Overall study findings and caveats: There was a possibility that cDNA sequencing over-represented cells with high TCR expression.

This rearrangement joins TRBV15 to TRBJ1-6, with D possibly matching TRBD1 (5 bases). Sequenced: central memory CD4+ T cells from blood. The clonotype was recovered from a woman under 30 in good health. The CDR3 DNA follows: TGTGCCACCAGCAGAGATGTAAGGGACTCCCTCCACTTT. It is translated as CATSRDVRDSLHF.